Following are 13 T cell receptor beta chains from one sample sequenced in a study of HIV-infected children after antiretroviral therapy interruption. As for treatment: PENTA 11 planned treatment interruption arm or continuous ART arm. The TCR library was built from RNA with a 3' RACE protocol and unique molecular identifiers. Via MiXCR, TCRdb re-called the 3' RACE reads, giving one row per CDR3 protein. Of about 89,000 distinct CDR3 sequences in the sample, under 8% were seen once. The sample consisted of CD45RA+ CD4+ T cells from PBMCs, pooled from several time points, taken from a donor given antiretroviral therapy, either interrupted or continuous. Documented subset: naive CD4+ CD45RA+ CD45RO- T cells. Receptors originate from a pool of human donors with HIV.

This clonotype was observed many times. The chain joins TRBV24-1 to TRBJ2-7; possible D gene TRBD1, 6 bases. V was cut by 2 bases and J by 13 bases, with 14 bases left in between. CDR3 length equals 12 residues. In germline, CDR1 is KGHDR, CDR2 SFDVKD. In nucleotides, the CDR3 is TGTGCCACCAGTGATTCGGGACACCCATCATACTTC. This sequence encodes CATSDSGHPSYF.

The table lists this clonotype with a few counts. This chain joins TRBV20-1 and TRBJ2-3, with 10 nucleotides matching TRBD2. CDR1 DFQATT and CDR2 SNEGSKA come from the germline V gene (reference sequence). The CDR3 contains 13 residues. V was pared by 3 bases and J by 6 bases, with 3 bases of the junction left unmatched. CDR3 sequence (DNA): TGCAGTGCTAGTCCTAGCGGGAGTGATACGCAGTATTTT. Translation gives CSASPSGSDTQYF.

This clonotype was counted many times. The V call is TRBV5-1, the J call TRBJ2-2; D gene ambiguous. Germline-derived CDR1 and CDR2 are SGHRS and YFSETQ. Trimming removed 4 bases from V and 4 bases from J, with 14 bases in between. The CDR3 sequence is 15 residues long. The CDR3 DNA follows: TGCGCCAGCAGCGCCCAAACCACCCCCACCGGGGAGCTGTTTTTT. The encoded protein is CASSAQTTPTGELFF.

This clonotype has at least ten counts. V is TRBV10-3 and J is TRBJ1-1; D gene uncertain. Germline V gene data show CDR1 as ENHRY and CDR2 as SYGVKD. This CDR3 is 13 amino acids long. Trimming took 2 bases from V and 1 from J, leaving 5 bases between them. CDR3 nucleotides: TGTGCCATCAGTGAGAATACGAACACTGAAGCTTTCTTT. As protein: CAISENTNTEAFF.

The CDR3 loop reads CASSPIHGSETQYF. DNA for the CDR3: TGTGCCAGCAGCCCCATCCATGGATCAGAGACCCAGTACTTC. The chain combines TRBV5-5 with TRBJ2-5, with D unresolved. This CDR3 spans 14 amino acids. Germline loops: CDR1 SGHKS, CDR2 YYEKEE (reference sequence). The ends were cut back, 4 bases at V and 4 bases at J, with 14 bases in the middle.

In this sample, this clonotype turned up many times. V is TRBV29-1 and J is TRBJ1-1; no reliable D call. The germline CDR1 and CDR2 sequences are SQVTM and ANQGSEA. V was pared by 3 bases and J by 1 base, with 9 bases between. The CDR3 spans 13 residues. The CDR3 spells CSVERVENTEAFF. The CDR3 bases are TGCAGCGTTGAGCGAGTGGAGAACACTGAAGCTTTCTTT. Together with reference TRBV29-1 and TRBJ1-1, the CDR3 gives the full variable domain: SAVISQKPSRDICQRGTSLTIQCQVDSQVTMMFWYRQQPGQSLTLIATANQGSEATYESGFVIDKFPISRPNLTFSTLTVSNMSPEDSSIYLCSVERVENTEAFFGQGTRLTVV.

This clonotype was observed many times. The chain links TRBV6-1 to TRBJ1-5, with D perhaps TRBD1 (5 bases). The CDR3 runs 15 residues. The V end was cut by 6 bases, the J end by 2 bases, with 14 bases between. Germline CDR1 reads MNHNS; CDR2 reads SASEGT. DNA of the CDR3: TGTGCCAGCAGCCCGGGACCCAGCGGCAATCAGCCCCAGCATTTT. This encodes CASSPGPSGNQPQHF.

The rearrangement joins TRBV13 to TRBJ2-1, with 9 bases identical to TRBD2. Germline trimming cut 3 bases from V and 8 bases from J; bases unmatched to any gene: 11. Germline loops: CDR1 PRHDT, CDR2 FYEKMQ (reference sequence). CDR3 length equals 16 residues. The CDR3 reads CASSFGGSGGIYEQFF. CDR3 nucleotides: TGTGCCAGCAGCTTTGGGGGTAGCGGGGGCATCTATGAGCAGTTCTTC.

This clonotype appeared a few times. The genes are TRBV29-1 and TRBJ1-2; D unresolved. With 1 base removed from V and 7 bases from J, the gap between germline ends came to 10 bases. Germline loops: CDR1 SQVTM, CDR2 ANQGSEA. This CDR3 contains 12 residues. CDR3 loop: CSVEVIGGGYTF. The CDR3 DNA follows: TGCAGCGTTGAAGTTATTGGAGGTGGCTACACCTTC.

This clonotype appeared many times. The chain recombines TRBV12-3 or TRBV12-4 with TRBJ2-7; D gene ambiguous. This CDR3 has 12 amino acids. Deletions cut 7 bases from V and 2 bases from J, with 9 bases between. CDR3 nucleotide sequence: TGTGCCAGCACTTTGTGGCCCTACGAGCAGTACTTC. It codes for CASTLWPYEQYF.

This clonotype occurred many times. This sequence joins TRBV5-1 and TRBJ2-2, with 8 bases fitting TRBD1. This CDR3 is 14 amino acids long. The junction had 3 bases not matched to a gene; V was cut back by 2 bases and J by 6 bases. The germline V gene has CDR1 SGHRS and CDR2 YFSETQ. The CDR3: CASSFDRGAGELFF. The CDR3 region has the DNA TGCGCCAGCAGCTTCGACAGGGGCGCCGGGGAGCTGTTTTTT.

The sample holds many counts of this clonotype. The chain employs TRBV2 and TRBJ2-7; D unclear. Germline CDR1 SNHLY, CDR2 FYNNEI. Trimming removed 2 bases from V and 0 bases from J, with 8 bases in between. The CDR3 totals 14 residues. CDR3 region: CASSENESSYEQYF. As DNA, the CDR3 is TGTGCCAGCAGTGAAAACGAGAGCTCCTACGAGCAGTACTTC.

The table lists this clonotype with many counts. This chain links TRBV12-3 or TRBV12-4 with TRBJ1-6; D remains unclear. V lost 7 bases and J lost 0, with 13 bases in between. The CDR3 runs 16 residues. The CDR3 nucleotides read TGTGCCAGCAACAACTACCGGAGCTCCTATAATTCACCCCTCCACTTT. Its protein product is CASNNYRSSYNSPLHF.